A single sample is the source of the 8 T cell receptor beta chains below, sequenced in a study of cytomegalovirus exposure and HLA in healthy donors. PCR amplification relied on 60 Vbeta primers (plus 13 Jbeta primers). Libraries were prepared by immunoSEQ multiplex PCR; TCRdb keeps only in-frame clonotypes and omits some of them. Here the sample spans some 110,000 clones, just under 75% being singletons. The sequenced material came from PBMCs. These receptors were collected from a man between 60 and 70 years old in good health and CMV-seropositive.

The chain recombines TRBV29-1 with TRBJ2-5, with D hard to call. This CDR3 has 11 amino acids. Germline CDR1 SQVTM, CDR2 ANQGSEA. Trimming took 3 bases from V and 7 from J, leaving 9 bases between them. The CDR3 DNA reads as TGCAGCGTTGATTTCCGAGGGACCCAGTACTTC. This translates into CSVDFRGTQYF.

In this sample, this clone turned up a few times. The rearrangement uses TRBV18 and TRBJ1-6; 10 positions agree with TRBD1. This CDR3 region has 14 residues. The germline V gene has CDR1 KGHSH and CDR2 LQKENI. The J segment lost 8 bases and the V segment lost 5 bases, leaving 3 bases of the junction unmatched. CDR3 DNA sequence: TGTGCCAGCTCATCGACAGGGGGCGATTCACCCCTCCACTTT. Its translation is CASSSTGGDSPLHF.

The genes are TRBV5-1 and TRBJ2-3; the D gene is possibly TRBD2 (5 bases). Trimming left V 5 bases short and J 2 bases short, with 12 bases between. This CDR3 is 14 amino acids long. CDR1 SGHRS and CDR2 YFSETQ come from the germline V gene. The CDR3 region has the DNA TGCGCCAGCAGTTTGACTCGGGACACAGATACGCAGTATTTT. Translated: CASSLTRDTDTQYF.

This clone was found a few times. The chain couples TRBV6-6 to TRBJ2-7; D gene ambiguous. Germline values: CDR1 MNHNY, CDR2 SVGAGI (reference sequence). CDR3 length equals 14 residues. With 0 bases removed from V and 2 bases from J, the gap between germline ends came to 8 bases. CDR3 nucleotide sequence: TGTGCCAGCAGTTACTCCGGGTTGGCCTACGAGCAGTACTTC. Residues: CASSYSGLAYEQYF.

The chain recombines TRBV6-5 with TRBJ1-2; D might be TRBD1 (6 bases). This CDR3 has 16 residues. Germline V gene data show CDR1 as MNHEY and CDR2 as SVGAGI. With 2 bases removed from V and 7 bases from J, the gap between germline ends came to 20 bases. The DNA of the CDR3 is TGTGCCAGCAGTTACCTAAAGGACAGTCATCGGGGTGGCTACACCTTC. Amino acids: CASSYLKDSHRGGYTF.

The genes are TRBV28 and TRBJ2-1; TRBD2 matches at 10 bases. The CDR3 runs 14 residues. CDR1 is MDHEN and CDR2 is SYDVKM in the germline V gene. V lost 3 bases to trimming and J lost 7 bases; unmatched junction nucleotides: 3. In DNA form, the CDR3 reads TGTGCCAGCAGTTTTCAGCGGGGGGGTAATGAGCAGTTCTTC. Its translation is CASSFQRGGNEQFF. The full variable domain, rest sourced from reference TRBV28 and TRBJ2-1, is DVKVTQSSRYLVKRTGEKVFLECVQDMDHENMFWYRQDPGLGLRLIYFSYDVKMKEKGDIPEGYSVSREKKERFSLILESASTNQTSMYLCASSFQRGGNEQFFGPGTRLTVL.

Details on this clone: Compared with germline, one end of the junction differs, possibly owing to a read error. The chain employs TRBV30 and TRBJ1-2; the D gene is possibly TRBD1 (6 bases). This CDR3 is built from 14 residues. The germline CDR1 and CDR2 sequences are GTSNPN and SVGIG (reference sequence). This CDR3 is CVWSLRGGIYGYTF. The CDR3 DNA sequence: TGTGTCTGGAGTCTTAGGGGGGGGATCTATGGCTACACCTTC.

In DNA, the CDR3 is TGTGCCAGCAGCCGGATGGGAGGGGCCTTATCAGAGACCCAGTACTTC. As protein: CASSRMGGALSETQYF. The chain is built from TRBV5-6 and TRBJ2-5, with TRBD2 identical over 7 bases. V shed 4 bases and J 4 bases; nucleotides not matched to a gene: 13. This CDR3 spans 16 amino acids. In germline, CDR1 is SGHDT, CDR2 YYEEEE.